The clone carrying this T cell receptor (beta chain) was counted between two and nine times. A J-beta primer mix and a sample-barcoded 5' primer were used in a second PCR of about 7 to 12 cycles. TCRdb re-called the 5' RACE reads through MiXCR, storing one row per CDR3 protein. The profile covers roughly 930,000 distinct CDR3 sequences, with roughly 48% appearing a single time and 13% taken by the ten largest. The sample belongs to a study of blood T cells in healthy people across ages. This receptor was identified in a man in his thirties or forties in good health. The sample comprised blood.

The CDR3 spells CSEKGNRGQNEQFF. CDR3 nucleotides: TGCAGTGAAAAGGGTAACCGGGGGCAAAACGAGCAGTTCTTC. The chain is built from TRBV20-1 and TRBJ2-1; D assignment may be TRBD1 or TRBD2 (6 bases each). Between the trimmed V and J ends, which lost 7 bases and 10 bases, there was a span of 23 bases. The CDR3 spans 14 residues. Per germline, CDR1 DFQATT and CDR2 SNEGSKA (reference sequence).